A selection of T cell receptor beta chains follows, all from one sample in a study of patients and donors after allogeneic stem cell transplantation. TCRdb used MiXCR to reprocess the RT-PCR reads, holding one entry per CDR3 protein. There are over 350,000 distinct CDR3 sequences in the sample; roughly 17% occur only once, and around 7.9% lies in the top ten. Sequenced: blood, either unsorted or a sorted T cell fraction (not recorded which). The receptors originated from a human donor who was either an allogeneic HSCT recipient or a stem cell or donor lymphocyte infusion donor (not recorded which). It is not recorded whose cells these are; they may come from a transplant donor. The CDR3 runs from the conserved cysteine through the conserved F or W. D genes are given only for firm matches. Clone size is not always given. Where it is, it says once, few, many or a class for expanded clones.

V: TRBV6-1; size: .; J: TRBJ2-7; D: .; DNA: TGTGCCAGCAGCGGGATAGGGTTGTACGAGCAGTACTTC; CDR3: CASSGIGLYEQYF
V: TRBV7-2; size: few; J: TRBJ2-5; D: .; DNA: TGTGCCAGCAGCCGCAAGGACCCAGGGATAAGAGAGACCCAGTACTTC; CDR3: CASSRKDPGIRETQYF
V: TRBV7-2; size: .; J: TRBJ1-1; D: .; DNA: TGTGCCAGCAGCTTAGCTGGGACAACGAACACTGAAGCTTTCTTT; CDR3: CASSLAGTTNTEAFF
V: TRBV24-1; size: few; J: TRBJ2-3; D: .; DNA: TGTGCCACCAGTGTTTCAGGACCCGGCGGAGGAACAGATACGCAGTATTTT; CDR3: CATSVSGPGGGTDTQYF
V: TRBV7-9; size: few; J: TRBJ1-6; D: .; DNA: TGTGCCAGCACCTCCGACATCCTGGATTCACCCCTCCACTTT; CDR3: CASTSDILDSPLHF
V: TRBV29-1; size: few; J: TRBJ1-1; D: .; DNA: TGCAGCGGCCACCGTGAGGGCGCTGAAGCTTTCTTT; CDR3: CSGHREGAEAFF
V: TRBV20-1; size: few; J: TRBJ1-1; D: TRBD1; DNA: TGCAGTGCTAGAGGGGTACAGGGGGCCGTGAACACTGAAGCTTTCTTT; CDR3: CSARGVQGAVNTEAFF
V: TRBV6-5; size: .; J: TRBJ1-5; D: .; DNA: TGTGCCAGCAGTTACCCGGACAGTCGGCAGCCCCAGCATTTT; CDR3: CASSYPDSRQPQHF
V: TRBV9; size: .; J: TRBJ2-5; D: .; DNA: TGTGCCAGCAGCGTTGGGAGCGCCCCGCGAGAGACCCAGTACTTC; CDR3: CASSVGSAPRETQYF
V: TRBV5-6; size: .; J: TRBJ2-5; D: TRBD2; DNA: TGTGCCAGCAGCCCCGGGACTAGGGGTCGAGAGACCCAGTACTTC; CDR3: CASSPGTRGRETQYF
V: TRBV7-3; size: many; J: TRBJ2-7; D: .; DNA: TGTGCCAGCAGCTTGACTACTAGCTCCTACGAGCAGTACTTC; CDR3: CASSLTTSSYEQYF
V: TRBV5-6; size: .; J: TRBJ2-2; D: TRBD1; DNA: TGTGCCAGCAGCTTGGACAGGGGGCTGAACACCGGGGAGCTGTTTTTT; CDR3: CASSLDRGLNTGELFF
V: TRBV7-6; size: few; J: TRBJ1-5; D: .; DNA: TGTGCCAGCAGCTTAAGTACGAGGCAGCCCCAGCATTTT; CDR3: CASSLSTRQPQHF
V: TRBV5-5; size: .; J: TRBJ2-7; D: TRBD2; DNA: TGTGCCAGCAGCTTGGTTAGTCGGGAGGGCCACGAGCAGTACTTC; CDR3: CASSLVSREGHEQYF
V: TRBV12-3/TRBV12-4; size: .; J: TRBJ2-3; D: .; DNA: TGTGCCAGCAGTATCCCGGGGGCTGGGGTCACAGATACGCAGTATTTT; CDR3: CASSIPGAGVTDTQYF
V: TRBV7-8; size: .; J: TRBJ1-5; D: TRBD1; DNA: TGTGCCAGCAGCTCACAGGGGGGGGGCAATCAGCCCCAGCATTTT; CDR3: CASSSQGGGNQPQHF
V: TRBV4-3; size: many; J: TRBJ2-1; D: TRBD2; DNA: TGCGCCAGCAGCCAAGATGACCCGGGGGGCTACAATGAGCAGTTCTTC; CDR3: CASSQDDPGGYNEQFF
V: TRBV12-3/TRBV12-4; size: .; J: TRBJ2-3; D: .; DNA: TGTGCCAGCAGTTTAAAAAGGACAGATACGCAGTATTTT; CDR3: CASSLKRTDTQYF
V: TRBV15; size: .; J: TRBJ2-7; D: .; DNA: TGTGCCACCAGCAACGGCGGGACAACCTACGAGCAGTACTTC; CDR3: CATSNGGTTYEQYF